The 12 T cell receptor beta chains listed next were all sequenced from one sample in a study of blood T cell repertoires in COVID-19. Profiled with immunoSEQ multiplex PCR; TCRdb holds only in-frame clones, not every one. The data show 35,000 to 45,000 clones, around nine tenths seen once. Sequenced input: peripheral blood. Receptor source: a human donor in a cohort sampled during active COVID-19.

The J gene is TRBJ2-3, the V gene TRBV5-8, with D tentatively TRBD2 (6 bases). Per the germline V gene, CDR1 is SGHTS and CDR2 is YDEGEE. Trimming cost V 4 bases and J 2 bases, with 11 bases left between them. The CDR3 runs 14 residues. CDR3: CASSPGLPTDTQYF. CDR3 nucleotides: TGTGCCAGCAGCCCAGGACTACCCACAGATACGCAGTATTTT.

The V call is TRBV7-2, the J call TRBJ2-5; tentative D call: TRBD2 (5 bases). V was clipped by 2 bases and J by 4 bases, with 14 bases between them. The CDR3 extends over 15 amino acids. CDR1 is SGHTA, CDR2 FQGNSA, per germline. The CDR3 bases are TGTGCCAGCAGCTTATCGGGGTCTTCGGTAGAGACCCAGTACTTC. Its protein is CASSLSGSSVETQYF.

This rearrangement joins TRBV6-5 to TRBJ2-3; perhaps TRBD1 as D (6 bases). Germline V gene sequence: CDR1 MNHEY, CDR2 SVGAGI. The CDR3 length is 15 residues. Trimming removed 6 bases at V and 1 base at J, with 14 bases between. The CDR3 loop reads CASSPTGQGTDTQYF. The CDR3 region has the DNA TGTGCCAGCAGCCCCACAGGGCAGGGCACAGATACGCAGTATTTT.

A word on this clone: The same CDR3 also results from other DNA sequences found in this sample. CDR3 bases: TGTGCCAGCAGCCATAACAGGGTGGGTAATTCACCCCTCCACTTT. Translating it yields CASSHNRVGNSPLHF. This rearrangement joins TRBV14 to TRBJ1-6; TRBD1 might be the D (6 bases). The V gene lost 3 bases and the J gene lost 6 bases, with 12 bases spanning the gap. Per germline, CDR1 SGHDN and CDR2 FVKESK. The CDR3 covers 15 residues. The full variable domain, completed using reference TRBV14 and TRBJ1-6, is EAGVTQFPSHSVIEKGQTVTLRCDPISGHDNLYWYRRVMGKEIKFLLHFVKESKQDESGMPNNRFLAERTGGTYSTLKVQPAELEDSGVYFCASSHNRVGNSPLHFGNGTRLTVT.

V and J are TRBV5-1 and TRBJ1-2; 7 bases map to TRBD1. Germline CDR1 and CDR2: SGHRS and YFSETQ. CDR3 length: 15 amino acids. The trim removed 3 bases at V and 8 bases at J, leaving 13 bases unmatched. The CDR3 region has the DNA TGCGCCAGCAGCTCGGAACTGACAGGGAGTAACGGCTACACCTTC. Translated, it gives CASSSELTGSNGYTF.

The chain uses TRBV18 and TRBJ2-7; D possibly corresponds to TRBD2 (5 bases). V lost 3 bases to trimming and J lost 5 bases, with 11 bases between them. CDR3 length equals 13 residues. In germline, CDR1 is KGHSH, CDR2 LQKENI. The CDR3 loop reads CASSPAGRHEQYF. CDR3 nucleotide sequence: TGTGCCAGCTCACCCGCGGGCAGACACGAGCAGTACTTC.

V gene TRBV5-1 combines with J gene TRBJ2-1; 7 bases map to TRBD2. This CDR3 is built from 15 residues. CDR1 is SGHRS and CDR2 is YFSETQ in the germline V gene. Trimming cost V 0 bases and J 2 bases; bases outside gene matches: 2. The CDR3 spells CASSLEAGAYNEQFF. CDR3 nucleotides: TGCGCCAGCAGCTTGGAGGCGGGGGCCTACAATGAGCAGTTCTTC.

The genes are TRBV7-9 and TRBJ2-5; the match to TRBD2 covers 10 bases. V shed 3 bases, J shed 3 bases, and the junction held 7 bases outside the gene matches. The V gene's germline CDR1 is SEHNR and CDR2 FQNEAQ (reference sequence). This CDR3 contains 16 residues. Written as DNA, the CDR3 is TGTGCCAGCAGCTTGCAACTAGCGGGGCCTGAAGAGACCCAGTACTTC. Translated: CASSLQLAGPEETQYF.

The chain carries TRBV5-1 and TRBJ1-2, with D hard to call. The germline V gene encodes CDR1 SGHRS and CDR2 YFSETQ. This CDR3 is 16 amino acids long. V dropped 0 bases and J dropped 5 bases, with 17 bases sitting between them. The CDR3 nucleotides read TGCGCCAGCAGCTTGGAAGTTTCAAAGGGAGGGTATGGCTACACCTTC. This gives the protein CASSLEVSKGGYGYTF.

V and J are TRBV21-1 and TRBJ2-3; TRBD2 is the table's D call and was not checked against the DNA. TRBV21-1 is designated a pseudogene. CDR3 size: 19 residues. The CDR3 loop reads CANMPRRRLAGAGTDTQYF. DNA for the CDR3: TGTGCCAACATGCCACGTCGAAGACTAGCGGGGGCGGGGACAGATACGCAGTATTTT.

The CDR3 DNA is TGCGCCAGCAGTGACTACGCCGAGACCCAGTACTTC. It translates to CASSDYAETQYF. The rearrangement links TRBV10-2 to TRBJ2-5; D gene unclear. Germline V gene sequence: CDR1 WSHSY, CDR2 SAAADI. The CDR3 totals 12 residues. The V gene lost 3 bases and the J gene lost 5 bases, with 7 bases spanning the gap.

The chain couples TRBV18 to TRBJ1-1, with D possibly matching TRBD1 (6 bases). This CDR3 has 14 amino acids. Trimming shortened V by 9 bases and J by 1 base, and 15 bases separated the two germline ends. The germline V gene has CDR1 KGHSH and CDR2 LQKENI. The CDR3 is CASKQGLENTEAFF. DNA for the CDR3: TGTGCCAGTAAACAGGGCCTGGAGAACACTGAAGCTTTCTTT.